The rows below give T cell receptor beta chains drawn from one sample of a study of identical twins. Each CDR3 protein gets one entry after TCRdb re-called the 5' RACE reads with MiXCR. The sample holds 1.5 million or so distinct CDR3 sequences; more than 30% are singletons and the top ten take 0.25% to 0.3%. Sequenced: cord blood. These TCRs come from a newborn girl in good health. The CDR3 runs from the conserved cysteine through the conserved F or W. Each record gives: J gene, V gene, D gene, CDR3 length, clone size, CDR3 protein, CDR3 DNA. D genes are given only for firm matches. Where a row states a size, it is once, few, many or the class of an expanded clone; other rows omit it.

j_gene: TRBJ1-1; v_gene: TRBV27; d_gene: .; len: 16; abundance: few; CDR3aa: CASRRTQGGRSTEAFF; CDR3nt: TGTGCCAGCAGACGAACTCAGGGCGGCAGGAGCACTGAAGCTTTCTTT
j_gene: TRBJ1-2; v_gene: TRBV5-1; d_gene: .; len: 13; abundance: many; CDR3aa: CASSGGTAYGYTF; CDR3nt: TGCGCCAGCAGCGGCGGGACGGCCTATGGCTACACCTTC
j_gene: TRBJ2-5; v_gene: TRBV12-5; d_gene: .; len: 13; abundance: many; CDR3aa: CASGLWGLETQYF; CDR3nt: TGTGCTAGTGGTTTGTGGGGGCTAGAGACCCAGTACTTC
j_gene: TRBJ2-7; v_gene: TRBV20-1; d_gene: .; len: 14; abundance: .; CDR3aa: CSARGRDKTYEQYF; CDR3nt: TGCAGTGCTAGAGGCCGGGACAAAACCTACGAGCAGTACTTC
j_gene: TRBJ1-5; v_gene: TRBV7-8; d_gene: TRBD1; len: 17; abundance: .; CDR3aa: CASSDQGGGLRNQPQHF; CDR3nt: TGTGCCAGCAGCGATCAGGGGGGGGGCCTTCGCAATCAGCCCCAGCATTTT
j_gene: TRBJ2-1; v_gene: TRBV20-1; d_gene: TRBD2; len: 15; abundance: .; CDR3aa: CSATPLAGGDNEQFF; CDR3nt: TGCAGTGCCACACCGCTAGCGGGAGGGGACAATGAGCAGTTCTTC
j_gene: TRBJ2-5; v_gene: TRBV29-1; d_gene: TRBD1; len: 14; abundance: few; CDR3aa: CSVGDRAYQETQYF; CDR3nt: TGCAGCGTTGGAGACAGGGCGTACCAAGAGACCCAGTACTTC
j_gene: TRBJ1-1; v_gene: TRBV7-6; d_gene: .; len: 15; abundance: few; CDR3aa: CASSLGRIPNTEAFF; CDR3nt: TGTGCCAGCAGCTTGGGACGGATCCCGAACACTGAAGCTTTCTTT
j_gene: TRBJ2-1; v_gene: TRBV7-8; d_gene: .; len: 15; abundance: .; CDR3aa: CASSLGLKGYNEQFF; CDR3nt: TGTGCCAGCAGCTTAGGATTGAAGGGCTACAATGAGCAGTTCTTC
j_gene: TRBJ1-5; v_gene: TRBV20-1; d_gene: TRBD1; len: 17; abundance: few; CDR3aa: CSATSGTGFYSNQPQHF; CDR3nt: TGCAGTGCTACGTCCGGGACAGGCTTTTATAGCAATCAGCCCCAGCATTTT
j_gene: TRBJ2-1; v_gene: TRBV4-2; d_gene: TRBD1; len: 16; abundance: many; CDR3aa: CASSQEPGQGYNEQFF; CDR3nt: TGTGCCAGCAGCCAAGAACCTGGACAGGGGTACAATGAGCAGTTCTTC
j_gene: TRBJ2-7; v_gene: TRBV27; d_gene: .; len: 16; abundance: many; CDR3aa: CASSKRLEGSSYEQYF; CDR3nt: TGTGCCAGCAGTAAAAGGTTAGAGGGGAGCTCCTACGAGCAGTACTTC
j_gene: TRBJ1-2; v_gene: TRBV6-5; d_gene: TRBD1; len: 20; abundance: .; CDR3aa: CASSYSAGTGGRLGNYGYTF; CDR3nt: TGTGCCAGCAGTTACTCAGCGGGGACAGGGGGCCGCCTGGGGAACTATGGCTACACCTTC
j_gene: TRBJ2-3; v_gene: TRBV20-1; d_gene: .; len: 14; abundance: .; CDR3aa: CSASRDQGADTQYF; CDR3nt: TGCAGTGCTAGTAGGGACCAAGGCGCAGATACGCAGTATTTT
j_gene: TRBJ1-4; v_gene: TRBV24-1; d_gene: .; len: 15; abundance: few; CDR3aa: CATSAGRGRFEKLFF; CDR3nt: TGTGCCACCAGTGCCGGGCGGGGCCGATTCGAAAAACTGTTTTTT
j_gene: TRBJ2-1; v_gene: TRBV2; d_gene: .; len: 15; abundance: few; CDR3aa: CASSEGYLSYNEQFF; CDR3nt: TGTGCCAGCAGTGAAGGCTACCTCTCCTACAATGAGCAGTTCTTC
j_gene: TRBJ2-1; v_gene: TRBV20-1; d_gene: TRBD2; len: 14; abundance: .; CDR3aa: CSAPSGRAFDGQFF; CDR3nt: TGCAGTGCTCCCAGCGGGAGGGCCTTTGATGGGCAGTTCTTC
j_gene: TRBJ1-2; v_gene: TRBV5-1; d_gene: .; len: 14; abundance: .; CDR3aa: CASSLEGGAYGYTF; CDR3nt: TGTGCCAGCAGTTTAGAGGGGGGCGCCTATGGCTACACCTTC
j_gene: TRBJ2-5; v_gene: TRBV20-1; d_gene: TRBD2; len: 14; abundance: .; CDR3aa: CSALGLAGLETQYF; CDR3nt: TGCAGTGCTTTGGGACTAGCGGGGTTAGAGACCCAGTACTTC
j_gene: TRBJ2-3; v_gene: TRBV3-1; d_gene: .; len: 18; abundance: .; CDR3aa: CASSLTALVDSSTDTQYF; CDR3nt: TGTGCCAGCAGTCTAACCGCCCTAGTGGACAGTAGCACAGATACGCAGTATTTT
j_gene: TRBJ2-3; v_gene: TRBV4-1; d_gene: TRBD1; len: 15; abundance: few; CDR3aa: CASSQGQADTDTQYF; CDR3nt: TGCGCCAGCAGCCAGGGACAGGCTGACACAGATACGCAGTATTTT
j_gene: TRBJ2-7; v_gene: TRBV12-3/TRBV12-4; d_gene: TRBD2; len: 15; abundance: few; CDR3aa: CASSLEASGVYEQYF; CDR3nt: TGTGCCAGCAGTTTAGAGGCTAGCGGAGTCTACGAGCAGTACTTC
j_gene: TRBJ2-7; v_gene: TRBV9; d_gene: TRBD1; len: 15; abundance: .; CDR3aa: CASSVGEDRVDEQYF; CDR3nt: TGTGCCAGCAGCGTAGGGGAGGACAGGGTCGACGAGCAGTACTTC
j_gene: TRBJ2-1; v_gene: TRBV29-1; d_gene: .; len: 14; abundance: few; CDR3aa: CSVVAVLGYNEQFF; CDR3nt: TGCAGCGTTGTGGCGGTCCTGGGATACAATGAGCAGTTCTTC
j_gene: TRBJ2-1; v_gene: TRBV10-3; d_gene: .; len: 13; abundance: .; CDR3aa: CAISEAGRGEQFF; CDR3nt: TGTGCCATCAGTGAAGCAGGGCGGGGTGAGCAGTTCTTC
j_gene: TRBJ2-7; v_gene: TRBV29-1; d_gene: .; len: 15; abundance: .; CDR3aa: CSVEGPGLFSYEQYF; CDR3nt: TGCAGCGTTGAGGGACCGGGACTCTTTTCCTACGAGCAGTACTTC
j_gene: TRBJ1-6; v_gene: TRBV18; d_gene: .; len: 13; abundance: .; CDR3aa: CASSPMADSPPHF; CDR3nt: TGTGCCAGCTCACCTATGGCCGATTCACCCCCCCACTTT
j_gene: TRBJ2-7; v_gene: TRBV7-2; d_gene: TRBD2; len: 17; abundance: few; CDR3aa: CASSPFVLAGGSYEQYF; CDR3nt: TGTGCCAGCAGCCCATTTGTTCTAGCGGGAGGGTCCTACGAGCAGTACTTC
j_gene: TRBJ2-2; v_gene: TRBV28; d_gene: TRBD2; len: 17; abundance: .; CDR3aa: CASSFMIGRTHTGELFF; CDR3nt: TGTGCCAGCAGTTTCATGATCGGGAGGACGCACACCGGGGAGCTGTTTTTT
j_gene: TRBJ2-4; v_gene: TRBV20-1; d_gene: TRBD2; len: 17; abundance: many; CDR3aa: CSASPGLANLRGNIQYF; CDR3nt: TGCAGTGCTAGTCCGGGACTAGCCAACCTCAGGGGAAACATTCAGTACTTC
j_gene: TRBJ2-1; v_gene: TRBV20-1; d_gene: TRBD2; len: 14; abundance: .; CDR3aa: CSARFGLVENEQFF; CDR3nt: TGCAGTGCTAGGTTCGGACTAGTCGAGAATGAGCAGTTCTTC
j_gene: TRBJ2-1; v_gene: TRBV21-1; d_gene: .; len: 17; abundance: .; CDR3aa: CASSKGTSGENYNEQFF; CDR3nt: TGTGCCAGCAGCAAGGGGACTAGCGGTGAGAACTACAATGAGCAGTTCTTC
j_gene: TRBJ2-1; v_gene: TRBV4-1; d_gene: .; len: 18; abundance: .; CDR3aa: CASSHLRPGLTPYNEQFF; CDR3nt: TGCGCCAGCAGCCACCTAAGACCGGGACTCACCCCCTACAATGAGCAGTTCTTC
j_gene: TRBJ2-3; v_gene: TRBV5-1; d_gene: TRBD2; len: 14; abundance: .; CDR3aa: CASHGASGGDTQYF; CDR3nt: TGCGCCAGCCACGGGGCTAGCGGAGGAGATACGCAGTATTTT
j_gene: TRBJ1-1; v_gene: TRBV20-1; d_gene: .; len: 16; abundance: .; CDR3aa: CSASVPGHSMNTEAFF; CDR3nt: TGCAGTGCTAGTGTACCGGGACACAGCATGAACACTGAAGCTTTCTTT
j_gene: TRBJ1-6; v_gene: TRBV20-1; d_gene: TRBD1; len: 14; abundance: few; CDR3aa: CSAREVTGNSPLHF; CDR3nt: TGCAGTGCTAGAGAGGTGACAGGGAATTCACCCCTCCACTTT
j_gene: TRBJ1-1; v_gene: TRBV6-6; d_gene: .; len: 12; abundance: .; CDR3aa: CASGGVDTEAFF; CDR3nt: TGTGCCAGCGGGGGAGTTGACACTGAAGCTTTCTTT
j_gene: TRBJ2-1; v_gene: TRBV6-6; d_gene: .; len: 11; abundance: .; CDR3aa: CASILSDEQFF; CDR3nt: TGTGCCAGCATTTTGAGCGATGAGCAGTTCTTC
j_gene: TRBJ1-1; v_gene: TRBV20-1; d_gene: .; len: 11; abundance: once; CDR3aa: CSAGTNTEAYF; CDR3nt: TGCAGTGCTGGGACGAACACTGAAGCTTACTTT
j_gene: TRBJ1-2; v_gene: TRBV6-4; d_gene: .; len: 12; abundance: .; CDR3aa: CASSENGGVYTF; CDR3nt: TGTGCCAGCAGTGAAAATGGGGGAGTCTACACCTTC
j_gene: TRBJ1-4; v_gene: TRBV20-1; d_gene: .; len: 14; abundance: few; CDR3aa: CSARRRDGNEKLFF; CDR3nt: TGCAGTGCAAGACGCCGGGACGGTAATGAAAAACTGTTTTTT
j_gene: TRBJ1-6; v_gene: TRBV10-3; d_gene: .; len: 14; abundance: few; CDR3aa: CAISVGRDNSPLHF; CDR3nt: TGTGCCATCAGTGTCGGCAGGGACAATTCACCCCTCCACTTT
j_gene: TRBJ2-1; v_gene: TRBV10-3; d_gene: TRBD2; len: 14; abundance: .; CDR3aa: CAISVALADNEQFF; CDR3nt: TGTGCCATCAGTGTAGCACTAGCGGATAATGAGCAGTTCTTC
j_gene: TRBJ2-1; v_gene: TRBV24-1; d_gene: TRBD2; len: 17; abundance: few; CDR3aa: CATSDLRLAGDPNEQFF; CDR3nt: TGTGCCACCAGTGATCTGAGGCTAGCGGGAGATCCCAATGAGCAGTTCTTC